The T cell receptor beta chain under discussion was sequenced for a study of blood T cell repertoires in COVID-19. On the study more broadly: The study drew acute and convalescent COVID-19 samples from the United States, Italy and Spain.

Trimming cost V 0 bases and J 8 bases, with 11 bases left between them. This CDR3 has 14 amino acids. From germline, CDR1 is SGHNT and CDR2 YYREEE (reference sequence). Per the authors' pipeline: Amplified reference gene primers provided the basis for estimating nucleated cell counts. Clones were sequenced by immunoSEQ multiplex PCR, and TCRdb holds only the in-frame ones, with some missing. From that table come the V and J calls and clone size; the DNA was used to work out D and trimming. The data hold fewer than 110,000 clones, with around four fifths observed a single time. Sequenced: peripheral blood. The chain couples TRBV5-4 to TRBJ2-2, with D possibly TRBD2 on 5 matching bases. This receptor was obtained from a man aged 65 to 79 with acute or convalescent COVID-19. In DNA form, the CDR3 reads TGTGCCAGCAGCTTGGAAGTGGAGCGGGGGGAGCTGTTTTTT. Its protein is CASSLEVERGELFF.